Detailed here is one TCR beta chain. Produced via immunoSEQ multiplex PCR; TCRdb's table is partial and in-frame only. The sample lists more than 150,000 clones; roughly 89% were seen once. These data belong to a study of Ad26.COV2.S vaccination and SARS-CoV-2 variants. The CDR3 loop spans 17 amino acids. V usage is TRBV12-2 and J usage is TRBJ2-7; TRBD1 reflects the table's D call only, with no check against the DNA. TRBV12-2 is an annotated pseudogene. The sequence was obtained from a human donor who had recovered from COVID-19. The sequences come from peripheral blood, collected after recovery from COVID-19. The CDR3 coding sequence is TGTGCAAGTCGCTTAGCGCGAAGGGGTTTCGGTTTCTACGAGCAGTACTTC. This codes for CASRLARRGFGFYEQYF.